These 21 T cell receptor beta chains were all obtained from the same sample, sequenced in a study of blood T cell repertoires in COVID-19. Libraries were prepared by immunoSEQ multiplex PCR; TCRdb keeps only in-frame clonotypes and omits some of them. The sample has some 340,000 clones; about 89% are singletons. Sequenced sample: PBMCs or T cells enriched from blood (not recorded which). These receptors were taken from a woman aged 30 to 39 who had recovered from COVID-19.

The CDR3, as DNA: TGTGCCAGCAGCTCACAGGGATCTGAGCAGTTCTTC. Amino acids: CASSSQGSEQFF. V and J are TRBV7-9 and TRBJ2-1, with a possible D match to TRBD1 (6 bases). With 4 bases removed from V and 9 bases from J, the gap between germline ends came to 10 bases. Looked up from germline, CDR1 is SEHNR and CDR2 is FQNEAQ (reference sequence). The CDR3 is 12 amino acids.

CDR3 in DNA: TGTGCCAGTAGTATAGTTCAGGGCCCCAGGCGGTACTTC. Amino acids: CASSIVQGPRRYF. This rearrangement joins TRBV19 to TRBJ2-4, with a weak D call TRBD1 (5 bases). Germline V CDR1 and CDR2: LNHDA, SQIVND (reference sequence). The V end lost 1 base, the J end lost 15 bases, and 16 bases lay between the germline ends. The CDR3 totals 13 residues.

This chain joins TRBV5-1 and TRBJ1-4, with TRBD1 matching over 9 bases. The CDR3 contains 14 residues. CDR1 and CDR2 (germline): SGHRS, YFSETQ. The trim removed 5 bases at V and 8 bases at J, leaving 7 bases unmatched. CDR3 loop: CASSSGTGPEKLFF. The CDR3 DNA reads as TGCGCCAGCAGTTCCGGGACAGGGCCCGAAAAACTGTTTTTT.

The chain uses TRBV5-1 and TRBJ1-2; D is perhaps TRBD1 (5 bases). Per germline, CDR1 SGHRS and CDR2 YFSETQ. Deletions cut 4 bases from V and 4 bases from J, with 14 bases between. This CDR3 contains 14 residues. The DNA of the CDR3 is TGCGCCAGCAGCGCCCCAACGGGGGGCTATGGCTACACCTTC. It codes for CASSAPTGGYGYTF.

This chain links TRBV25-1 with TRBJ1-1, with TRBD1 identical over 7 bases. There are 17 residues in the CDR3. Losses at the gene ends were 7 bases for V and 0 bases for J; bases not matched to a gene: 14. Germline V gives CDR1 MGHDK, CDR2 SYGVNS. DNA of the CDR3: TGTGCCAGCACCCCGGCCGAGGGACAGTACATGAACACTGAAGCTTTCTTT. Translated: CASTPAEGQYMNTEAFF.

Concerning this clone itself: One end of the junction varies from germline; a read error may be responsible. The chain joins TRBV15 to TRBJ1-3; D is unresolved. The CDR3 consists of 12 residues. The germline CDR1 and CDR2 sequences are LNHNV and YYDKDF (reference sequence). The CDR3 DNA reads as TGTGCCACCAGCAGAGATGGAGACACCATATATTTT. The encoded protein is CATSRDGDTIYF.

The chain uses TRBV6-5 and TRBJ1-6; D may be TRBD1 (6 bases). V was trimmed by 6 bases and J by 7 bases, leaving 13 bases between them. This CDR3 comprises 14 residues. Germline V gene data show CDR1 as MNHEY and CDR2 as SVGAGI. This CDR3 is CASSRDTENSPLHF. CDR3 bases: TGTGCCAGCAGCCGGGACACCGAAAATTCACCCCTCCACTTT.

This chain joins TRBV7-2 and TRBJ2-7; TRBD2 might be the D (6 bases). Germline CDR1 reads SGHTA; CDR2 reads FQGNSA. This CDR3 region has 13 residues. The ends were cut back, 0 bases at V and 12 bases at J, with 15 bases in the middle. The chain's CDR3 is CASSLAGQGLMYF. The CDR3 DNA reads as TGTGCCAGCAGCTTAGCAGGTCAGGGACTTATGTACTTC.

This clone was found a few times. V is TRBV7-9 and J is TRBJ2-5, with D tentatively TRBD2 (6 bases). Trimming removed 5 bases at V and 5 bases at J, with 15 bases between. Germline V gene sequence: CDR1 SEHNR, CDR2 FQNEAQ (reference sequence). CDR3 length: 14 amino acids. The chain's CDR3 is CASSAIGGGETQYF. The CDR3 DNA reads TGTGCCAGCAGCGCGATCGGGGGTGGGGAGACCCAGTACTTC.

The V gene is TRBV15, the J gene TRBJ1-2, with D hard to call. CDR3 size: 12 residues. V shed 5 bases and J shed 4 bases, with 8 bases lying between them. Per the germline V gene, CDR1 is LNHNV and CDR2 is YYDKDF (reference sequence). The DNA of the CDR3 is TGTGCCACCAGCGGACTCACCTATGGCTACACCTTC. Amino acids: CATSGLTYGYTF.

The chain is built from TRBV11-2 and TRBJ1-6; 9 bases align to TRBD1. V lost 5 bases to trimming and J lost 10 bases; unmatched junction nucleotides: 9. Per germline, CDR1 SGHAT and CDR2 FQNNGV. The CDR3 spans 15 residues. The CDR3 protein is CASSPMGQGRSPLHF. The CDR3 nucleotides are TGTGCCAGCAGCCCCATGGGACAGGGAAGATCACCCCTCCACTTT.

This clone came up a few times. This chain connects TRBV27 to TRBJ1-6; D remains ambiguous. In germline, CDR1 is MNHEY, CDR2 SMNVEV (reference sequence). CDR3 size: 13 residues. The V gene lost 8 bases and the J gene lost 2 bases, with 7 bases spanning the gap. In nucleotides, the CDR3 is TGTGCCAGCGGCCCCCCCTATAATTCACCCCTCCACTTT. Encoded protein: CASGPPYNSPLHF.

V usage is TRBV18 and J usage is TRBJ2-3; 11 bases align to TRBD1. Germline CDR1 KGHSH, CDR2 LQKENI. The V and J ends lost 4 bases and 0 bases, in that order; junction bases with no gene match: 3. The CDR3 is 16 amino acids. The CDR3 coding sequence is TGTGCCAGCTCACAATGGACAGGGGGCAGCACAGATACGCAGTATTTT. Amino acid sequence: CASSQWTGGSTDTQYF.

The rearrangement links TRBV4-3 to TRBJ1-6, with a tentative D call TRBD1 (5 bases). CDR3 length: 16 residues. The germline gives CDR1 LGHNA, CDR2 YSLEER. V dropped 0 bases and J dropped 10 bases, with 16 bases sitting between them. CDR3 amino acids: CASSQDRALGLSPLHF. In DNA, the CDR3 is TGCGCCAGCAGCCAAGACAGGGCCCTGGGACTCTCACCCCTCCACTTT.

The gene calls are TRBV2 and TRBJ1-5; 8 positions match TRBD1. V dropped 6 bases and J dropped 1; count of bases not matched to a gene: 8. This CDR3 contains 16 residues. Per the germline V gene, CDR1 is SNHLY and CDR2 is FYNNEI. As DNA, the CDR3 is TGTGCCAGCAGCACGGACAGGGCGACGAGCAATCAGCCCCAGCATTTT. Translated, it gives CASSTDRATSNQPQHF.

Only a few counts were recorded for this clone. This chain links TRBV5-6 with TRBJ1-6; TRBD1 agrees at 8 bases. Germline V gene sequence: CDR1 SGHDT, CDR2 YYEEEE. Trimming at V came to 0 bases and at J to 4 bases, leaving 3 bases not matched to a gene. CDR3 length: 16 amino acids. The CDR3 DNA reads as TGTGCCAGCAGCTTGGGACAGGGGCCGTATAATTCACCCCTCCACTTT. Translated, it gives CASSLGQGPYNSPLHF.

The chain couples TRBV6-1 to TRBJ1-3; D is undetermined. The CDR3 extends over 13 amino acids. Germline V gives CDR1 MNHNS, CDR2 SASEGT. V dropped 2 bases and J dropped 7 bases, with 9 bases sitting between them. CDR3 DNA sequence: TGTGCCAGCAGTGAATATCACGGTAACACCATATATTTT. Amino acid sequence: CASSEYHGNTIYF.

There are a few counts of this clone. V is TRBV27 and J is TRBJ1-2, with 7 positions matching TRBD1. The CDR3 has 14 residues. Germline V gives CDR1 MNHEY, CDR2 SMNVEV (reference sequence). The ends lost 0 bases at V and 7 bases at J; junction bases unmatched: 5. CDR3 bases: TGTGCCAGCAGTTTATCGGGACAGCACTTTGGCTACACCTTC. Residues: CASSLSGQHFGYTF.

V and J are TRBV7-2 and TRBJ2-2, with D perhaps matching TRBD1 (5 bases). This CDR3 is 14 amino acids long. The germline V gene encodes CDR1 SGHTA and CDR2 FQGNSA. V was pared by 5 bases and J by 1 base, with 8 bases between. CDR3 bases: TGTGCCAGCAGCCACGGACAGAACACCGGGGAGCTGTTTTTT. It translates to CASSHGQNTGELFF.

This clone was picked up one time. The chain links TRBV28 to TRBJ2-5; 11 nucleotides align to TRBD2. J lost 7 bases, V lost 5 bases, and 6 bases had no gene match. The CDR3 has 14 residues. From germline, CDR1 is MDHEN and CDR2 SYDVKM. The CDR3: CASSGSGGAGTQYF. DNA for the CDR3: TGTGCCAGCAGTGGTAGCGGGGGGGCCGGGACCCAGTACTTC.

The genes are TRBV7-2 and TRBJ2-5; 8 bases fit TRBD1. The length of the CDR3 is 14 residues. The V segment lost 5 bases and the J segment 4 bases; nucleotides outside the gene matches: 6. CDR1 and CDR2 (germline): SGHTA, FQGNSA. Here the CDR3 DNA reads TGTGCCAGCAGCCCCGACAGGGGTGTAGAGACCCAGTACTTC. It specifies CASSPDRGVETQYF.